This T cell receptor beta chain emerged from a study of T cell changes during pregnancy in multiple sclerosis. Sequenced by immunoSEQ multiplex PCR; TCRdb stores in-frame clones only, minus some. The data contain about 41,000 clones, 80% to 90% of them singletons. This CDR3 is built from 14 residues. Germline CDR1 is MNHEY and CDR2 is SMNVEV (reference sequence). V lost 1 base and J 6 bases, leaving 13 bases between the germline ends. The sequence came from a female donor with multiple sclerosis, enrolled in a pregnancy study. The genes are TRBV27 and TRBJ2-7, with D uncertain. Sequenced material: CD4+ T cells from peripheral blood mononuclear cells, taken in the first trimester of pregnancy. The CDR3 DNA follows: TGTGCCAGCAGTTTATTATCTCAGGCTGGCGAGCAGTACTTC. As protein: CASSLLSQAGEQYF.